This T cell receptor (beta chain) was retrieved from a study of blood T cell repertoires in COVID-19. Here immunoSEQ multiplex PCR was the method, and the copy in TCRdb shows in-frame clones only, minus some. Here the sample spans under 350,000 clones, approximately 86% being singletons. Source material: PBMCs or T cells enriched from blood (not recorded which). The receptor was isolated from a woman aged 35 to 49 with acute COVID-19.

For the CDR3, the DNA is TGTGCCAGCAGCTTAGTACCAGTTGTAAGCTCTGGGGCCAACGTCCTGACTTTC. This translates into CASSLVPVVSSGANVLTF. The V and J genes are TRBV7-8 and TRBJ2-6; D not resolved. The CDR3 runs to 18 residues. V was shortened by 1 base and J by 0 bases, with 13 bases between the two germline ends. Germline CDR1 SGHVS, CDR2 FQNEAQ.